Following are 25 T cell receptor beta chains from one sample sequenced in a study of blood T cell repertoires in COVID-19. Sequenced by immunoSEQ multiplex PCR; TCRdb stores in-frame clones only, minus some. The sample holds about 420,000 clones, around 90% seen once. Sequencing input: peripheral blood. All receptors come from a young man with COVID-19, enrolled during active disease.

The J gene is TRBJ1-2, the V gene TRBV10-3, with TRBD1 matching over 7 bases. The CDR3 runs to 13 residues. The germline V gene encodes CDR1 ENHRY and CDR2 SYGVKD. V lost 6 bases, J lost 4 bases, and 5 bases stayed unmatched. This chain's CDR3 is CAIRTDRTYGYTF. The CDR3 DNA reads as TGTGCCATCAGAACGGACAGGACCTATGGCTACACCTTC.

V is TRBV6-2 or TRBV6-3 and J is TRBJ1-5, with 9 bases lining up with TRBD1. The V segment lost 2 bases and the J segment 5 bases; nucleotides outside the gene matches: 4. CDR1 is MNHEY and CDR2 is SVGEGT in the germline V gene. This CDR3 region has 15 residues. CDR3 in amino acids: CASSYGTGSHQPQHF. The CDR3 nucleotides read TGTGCCAGCAGTTACGGGACAGGGTCGCATCAGCCCCAGCATTTT.

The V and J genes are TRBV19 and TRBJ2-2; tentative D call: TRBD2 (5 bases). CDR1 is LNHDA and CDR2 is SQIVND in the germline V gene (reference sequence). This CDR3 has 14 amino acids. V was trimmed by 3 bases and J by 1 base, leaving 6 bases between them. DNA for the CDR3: TGTGCCAGTAGTATTCGGGAGAACACCGGGGAGCTGTTTTTT. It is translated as CASSIRENTGELFF.

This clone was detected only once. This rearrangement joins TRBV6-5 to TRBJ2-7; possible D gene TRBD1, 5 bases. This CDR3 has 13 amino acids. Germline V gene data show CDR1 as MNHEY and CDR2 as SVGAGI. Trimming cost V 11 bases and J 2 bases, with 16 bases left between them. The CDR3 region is CAASSGIPYEQYF. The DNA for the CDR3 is TGTGCCGCATCTTCAGGGATACCCTACGAGCAGTACTTC.

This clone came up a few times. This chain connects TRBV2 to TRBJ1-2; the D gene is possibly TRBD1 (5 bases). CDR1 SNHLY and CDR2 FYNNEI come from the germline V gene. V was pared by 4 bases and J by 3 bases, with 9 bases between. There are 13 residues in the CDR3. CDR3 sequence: CASSGTGHYGYTF. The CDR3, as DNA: TGTGCCAGCAGTGGTACAGGTCACTATGGCTACACCTTC.

This CDR3 is CASSLIAGGDTGELFF. The DNA of the CDR3 is TGTGCCAGCAGCTTAATAGCGGGAGGGGACACCGGGGAGCTGTTTTTT. This chain links TRBV13 with TRBJ2-2, with TRBD2 identical over 11 bases. Germline V gene data show CDR1 as PRHDT and CDR2 as FYEKMQ (reference sequence). The CDR3 has 16 amino acids. Trimming removed 2 bases from V and 3 bases from J; junction bases left unmatched: 2.

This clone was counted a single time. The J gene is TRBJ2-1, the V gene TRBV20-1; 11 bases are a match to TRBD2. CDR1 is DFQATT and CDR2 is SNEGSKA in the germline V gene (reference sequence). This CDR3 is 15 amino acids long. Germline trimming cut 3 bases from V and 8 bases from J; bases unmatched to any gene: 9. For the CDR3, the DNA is TGCAGTGCTAGTTGGGCTAGCGGGAGGAGGGATGAGCAGTTCTTC. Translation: CSASWASGRRDEQFF.

The chain's CDR3 is CASRRPPSETQYF. CDR3 DNA: TGTGCCAGCAGGCGGCCCCCCTCAGAGACCCAGTACTTC. The genes are TRBV12-3 or TRBV12-4 and TRBJ2-5; no firm D call. The CDR3 has 13 residues. Trimming cost V 6 bases and J 4 bases, with 12 bases left between them.

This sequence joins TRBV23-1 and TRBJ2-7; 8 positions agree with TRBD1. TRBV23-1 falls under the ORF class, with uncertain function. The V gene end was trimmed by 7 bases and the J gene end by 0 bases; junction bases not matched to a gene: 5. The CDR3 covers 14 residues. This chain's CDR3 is CASTRDRYSYEQYF. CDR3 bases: TGCGCCAGCACCCGGGACAGGTACTCCTACGAGCAGTACTTC.

In DNA, the CDR3 is TGCGCCAGCAGCTTGTGGGCTCCGGGAAGGGAAAAACTGTTTTTT. This encodes CASSLWAPGREKLFF. The V and J genes are TRBV5-1 and TRBJ1-4, with D uncertain. V shed 1 base and J shed 8 bases, with 15 bases lying between them. Germline values: CDR1 SGHRS, CDR2 YFSETQ. The CDR3 has 15 residues.

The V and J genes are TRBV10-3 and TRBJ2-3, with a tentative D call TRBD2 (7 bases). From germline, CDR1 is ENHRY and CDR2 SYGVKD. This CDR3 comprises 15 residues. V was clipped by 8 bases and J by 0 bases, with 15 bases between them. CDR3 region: CAIGRGDSSTDTQYF. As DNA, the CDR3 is TGTGCCATCGGGAGGGGGGATTCTAGCACAGATACGCAGTATTTT.

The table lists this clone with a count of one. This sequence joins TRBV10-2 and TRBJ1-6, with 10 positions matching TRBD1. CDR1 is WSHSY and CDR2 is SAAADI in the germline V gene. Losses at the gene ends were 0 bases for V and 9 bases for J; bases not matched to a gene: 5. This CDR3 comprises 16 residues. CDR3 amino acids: CASSESIGTGASPLHF. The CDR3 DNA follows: TGCGCCAGCAGTGAGTCCATAGGGACAGGGGCTTCACCCCTCCACTTT.

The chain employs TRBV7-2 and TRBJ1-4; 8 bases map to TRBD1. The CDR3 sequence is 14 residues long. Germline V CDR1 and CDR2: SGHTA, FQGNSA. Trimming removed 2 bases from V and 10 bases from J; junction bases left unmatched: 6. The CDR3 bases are TGTGCCAGCAGCTTACAGAACAGGGGGGGAAAACTGTTTTTT. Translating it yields CASSLQNRGGKLFF.

CDR3 nucleotides: TGTGCCAGCAGTTACTCGGTGGCGGCAGGGGCAGATACGCAGTATTTT. It yields the protein CASSYSVAAGADTQYF. The chain employs TRBV6-5 and TRBJ2-3, with a tentative D call TRBD1 (6 bases). V lost 0 bases and J lost 4, with 14 bases in between. The germline V gene encodes CDR1 MNHEY and CDR2 SVGAGI. The CDR3 spans 16 residues.

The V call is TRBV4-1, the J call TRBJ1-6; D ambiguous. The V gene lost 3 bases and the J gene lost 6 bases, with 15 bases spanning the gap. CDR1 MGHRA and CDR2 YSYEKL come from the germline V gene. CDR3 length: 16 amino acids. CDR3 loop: CASSQAGERVNSPLHF. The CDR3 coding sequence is TGCGCCAGCAGCCAGGCCGGGGAACGGGTTAATTCACCCCTCCACTTT.

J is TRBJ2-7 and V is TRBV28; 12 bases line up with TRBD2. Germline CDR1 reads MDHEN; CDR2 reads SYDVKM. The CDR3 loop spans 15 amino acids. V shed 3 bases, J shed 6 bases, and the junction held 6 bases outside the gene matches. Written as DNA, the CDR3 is TGTGCCAGCAGTTTTGCTAGCGGGAGGGCTGGCGAGCAGTACTTC. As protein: CASSFASGRAGEQYF. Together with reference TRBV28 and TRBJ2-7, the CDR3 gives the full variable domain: DVKVTQSSRYLVKRTGEKVFLECVQDMDHENMFWYRQDPGLGLRLIYFSYDVKMKEKGDIPEGYSVSREKKERFSLILESASTNQTSMYLCASSFASGRAGEQYFGPGTRLTVT.

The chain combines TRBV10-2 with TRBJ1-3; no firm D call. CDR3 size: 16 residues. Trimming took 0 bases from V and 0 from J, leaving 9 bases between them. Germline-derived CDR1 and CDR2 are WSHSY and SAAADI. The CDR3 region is CASSESSGFSGNTIYF. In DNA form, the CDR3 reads TGCGCCAGCAGTGAGTCCTCAGGTTTCTCTGGAAACACCATATATTTT.

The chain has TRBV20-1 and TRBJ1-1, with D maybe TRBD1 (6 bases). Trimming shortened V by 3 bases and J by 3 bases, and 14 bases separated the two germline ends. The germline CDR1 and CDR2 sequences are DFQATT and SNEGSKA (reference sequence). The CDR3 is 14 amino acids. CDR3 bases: TGCAGTGCTAGTTCGGGGGGCTCTGACACTGAAGCTTTCTTT. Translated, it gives CSASSGGSDTEAFF.

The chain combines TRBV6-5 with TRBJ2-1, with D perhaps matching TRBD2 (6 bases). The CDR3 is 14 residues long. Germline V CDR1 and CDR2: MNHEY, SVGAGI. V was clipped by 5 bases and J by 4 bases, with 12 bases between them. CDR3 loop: CASSSSGSYNEQFF. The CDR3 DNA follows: TGTGCCAGCAGTAGTAGCGGATCTTACAATGAGCAGTTCTTC.

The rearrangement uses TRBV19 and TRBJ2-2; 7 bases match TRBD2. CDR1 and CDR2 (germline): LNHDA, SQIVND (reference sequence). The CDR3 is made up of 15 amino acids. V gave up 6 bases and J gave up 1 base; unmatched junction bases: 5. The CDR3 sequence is CASRREGVNTGELFF. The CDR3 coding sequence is TGTGCCAGTAGAAGGGAGGGCGTGAACACCGGGGAGCTGTTTTTT.

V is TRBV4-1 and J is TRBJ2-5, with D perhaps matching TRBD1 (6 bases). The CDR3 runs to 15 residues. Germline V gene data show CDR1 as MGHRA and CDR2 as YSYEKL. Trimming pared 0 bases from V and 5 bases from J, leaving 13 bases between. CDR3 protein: CASSQEGRGRETQYF. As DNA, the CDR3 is TGCGCCAGCAGCCAAGAAGGCAGGGGAAGGGAGACCCAGTACTTC.

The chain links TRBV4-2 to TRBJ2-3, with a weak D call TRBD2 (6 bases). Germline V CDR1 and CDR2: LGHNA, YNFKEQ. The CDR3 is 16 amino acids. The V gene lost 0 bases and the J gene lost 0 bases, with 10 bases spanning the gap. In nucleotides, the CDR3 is TGTGCCAGCAGCCAAGAAGTAGGGACTAGCACAGATACGCAGTATTTT. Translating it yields CASSQEVGTSTDTQYF.

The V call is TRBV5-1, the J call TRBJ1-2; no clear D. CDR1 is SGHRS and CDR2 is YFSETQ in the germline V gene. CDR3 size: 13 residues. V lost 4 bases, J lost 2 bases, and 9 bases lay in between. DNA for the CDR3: TGCGCCAGCAGCCTGGACGGGAACTATGGCTACACCTTC. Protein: CASSLDGNYGYTF. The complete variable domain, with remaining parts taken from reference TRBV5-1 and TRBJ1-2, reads KAGVTQTPRYLIKTRGQQVTLSCSPISGHRSVSWYQQTPGQGLQFLFEYFSETQRNKGNFPGRFSGRQFSNSRSEMNVSTLELGDSALYLCASSLDGNYGYTFGSGTRLTVV.

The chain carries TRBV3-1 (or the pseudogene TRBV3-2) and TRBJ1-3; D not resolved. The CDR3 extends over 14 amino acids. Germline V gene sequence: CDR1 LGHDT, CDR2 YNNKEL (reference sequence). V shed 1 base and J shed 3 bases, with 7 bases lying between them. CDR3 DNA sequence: TGTGCCAGCAGCCAAGCCGGGGTTGGAAACACCATATATTTT. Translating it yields CASSQAGVGNTIYF.

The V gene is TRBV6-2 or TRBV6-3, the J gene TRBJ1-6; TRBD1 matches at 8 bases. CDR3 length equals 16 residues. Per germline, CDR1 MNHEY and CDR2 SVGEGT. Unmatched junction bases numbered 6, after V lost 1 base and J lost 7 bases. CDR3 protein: CASSYFGQGWNSPLHF. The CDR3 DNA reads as TGTGCCAGCAGTTACTTCGGACAGGGATGGAATTCACCCCTCCACTTT.